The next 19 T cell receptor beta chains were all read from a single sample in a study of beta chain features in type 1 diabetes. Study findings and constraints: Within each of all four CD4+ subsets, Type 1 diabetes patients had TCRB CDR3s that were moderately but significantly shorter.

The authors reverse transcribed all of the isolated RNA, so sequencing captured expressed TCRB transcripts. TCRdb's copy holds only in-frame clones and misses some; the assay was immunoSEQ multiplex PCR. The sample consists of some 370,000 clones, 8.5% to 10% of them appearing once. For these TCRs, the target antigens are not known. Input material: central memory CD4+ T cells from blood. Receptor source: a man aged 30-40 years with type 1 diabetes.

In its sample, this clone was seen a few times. The CDR3 spells CASSQDEAANYGYTF. CDR3 in DNA: TGTGCCAGCAGCCAAGATGAGGCAGCCAACTATGGCTACACCTTC. The rearrangement uses TRBV4-2 and TRBJ1-2; D is ambiguous. This CDR3 is built from 15 residues. Germline CDR1 and CDR2: LGHNA and YNFKEQ. V lost 0 bases and J 2 bases, leaving 10 bases between the germline ends.

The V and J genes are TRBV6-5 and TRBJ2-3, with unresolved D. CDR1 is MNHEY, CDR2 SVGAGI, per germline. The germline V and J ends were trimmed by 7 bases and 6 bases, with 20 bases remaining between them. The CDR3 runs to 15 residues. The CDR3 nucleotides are TGTGCCAGCATCCCTGAATGGCGCCGCCCGGATACGCAGTATTTT. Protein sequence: CASIPEWRRPDTQYF.

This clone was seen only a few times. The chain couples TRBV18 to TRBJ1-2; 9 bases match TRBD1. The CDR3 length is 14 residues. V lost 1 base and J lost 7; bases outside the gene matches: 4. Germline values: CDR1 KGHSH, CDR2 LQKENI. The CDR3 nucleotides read TGTGCCAGCTCACCACAGGGACAGGGAGTTGGCTACACCTTC. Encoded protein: CASSPQGQGVGYTF.

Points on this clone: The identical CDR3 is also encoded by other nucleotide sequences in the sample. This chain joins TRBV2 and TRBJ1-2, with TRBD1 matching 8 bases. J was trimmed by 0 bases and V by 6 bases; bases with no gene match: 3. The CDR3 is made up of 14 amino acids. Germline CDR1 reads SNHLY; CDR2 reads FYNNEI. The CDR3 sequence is CASSEQGANYGYTF. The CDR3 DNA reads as TGTGCCAGCAGCGAACAGGGGGCTAACTATGGCTACACCTTC.

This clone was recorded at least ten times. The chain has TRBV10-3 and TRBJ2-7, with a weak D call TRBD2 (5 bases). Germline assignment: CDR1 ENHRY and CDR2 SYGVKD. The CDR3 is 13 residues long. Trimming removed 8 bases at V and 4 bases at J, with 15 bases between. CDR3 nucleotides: TGTGCCATCCCGGGGATTCCGACGTACGAGCAGTACTTC. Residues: CAIPGIPTYEQYF.

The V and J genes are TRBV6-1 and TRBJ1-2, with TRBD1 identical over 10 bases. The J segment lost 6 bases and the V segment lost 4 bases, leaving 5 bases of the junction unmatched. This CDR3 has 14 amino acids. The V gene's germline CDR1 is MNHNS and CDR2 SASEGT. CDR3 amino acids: CASSGTGGEDGYTF. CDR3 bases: TGTGCCAGCAGTGGGACAGGGGGTGAGGATGGCTACACCTTC.

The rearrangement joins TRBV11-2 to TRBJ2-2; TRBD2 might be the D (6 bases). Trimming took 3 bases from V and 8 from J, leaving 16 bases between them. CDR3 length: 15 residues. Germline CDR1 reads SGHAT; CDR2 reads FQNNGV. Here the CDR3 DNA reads TGTGCCAGCAGCTTCTCCCGGGGGAGTAAGGGGGAGCTGTTTTTT. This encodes CASSFSRGSKGELFF.

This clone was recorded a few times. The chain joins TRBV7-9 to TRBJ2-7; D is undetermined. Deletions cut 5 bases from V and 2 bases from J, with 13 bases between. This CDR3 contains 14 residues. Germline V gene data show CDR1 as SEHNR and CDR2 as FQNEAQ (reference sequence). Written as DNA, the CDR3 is TGTGCCAGCAGCCGCTCGGGCCTAACCTACGAGCAGTACTTC. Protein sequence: CASSRSGLTYEQYF.

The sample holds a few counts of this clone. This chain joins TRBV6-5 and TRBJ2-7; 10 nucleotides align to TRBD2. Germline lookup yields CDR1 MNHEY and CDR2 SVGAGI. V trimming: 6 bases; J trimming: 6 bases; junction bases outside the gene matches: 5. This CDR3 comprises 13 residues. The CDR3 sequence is CASRPSGRSEQYF. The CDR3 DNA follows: TGTGCCAGCAGGCCTAGCGGGAGAAGCGAGCAGTACTTC.

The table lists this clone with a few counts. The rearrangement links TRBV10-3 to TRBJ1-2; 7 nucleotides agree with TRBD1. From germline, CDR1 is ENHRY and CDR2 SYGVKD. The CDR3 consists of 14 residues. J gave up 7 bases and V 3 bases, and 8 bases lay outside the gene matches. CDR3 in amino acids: CAISESAGGSGYTF. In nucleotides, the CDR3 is TGTGCCATCAGTGAATCGGCAGGGGGTAGTGGCTACACCTTC.

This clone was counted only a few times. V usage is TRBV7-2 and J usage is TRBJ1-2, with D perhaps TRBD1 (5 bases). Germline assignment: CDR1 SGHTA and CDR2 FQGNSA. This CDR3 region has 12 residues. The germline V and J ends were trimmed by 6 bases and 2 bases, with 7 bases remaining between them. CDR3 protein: CASRQENYGYTF. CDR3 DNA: TGTGCCAGCAGACAGGAAAACTATGGCTACACCTTC.

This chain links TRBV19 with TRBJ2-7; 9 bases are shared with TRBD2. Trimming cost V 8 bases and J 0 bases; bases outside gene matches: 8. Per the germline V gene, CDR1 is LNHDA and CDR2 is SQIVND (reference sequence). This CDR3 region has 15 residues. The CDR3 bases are TGTGCCAGTGGGAAGAGCGGGAGGAGCTCCTACGAGCAGTACTTC. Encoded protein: CASGKSGRSSYEQYF.

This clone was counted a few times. The CDR3, as DNA: TGCAGCGTGTCTCCCAGGTTGGGCACTGAAGCTTTCTTT. It translates to CSVSPRLGTEAFF. This sequence joins TRBV29-1 and TRBJ1-1; D unclear. The CDR3 has 13 residues. Germline CDR1 and CDR2: SQVTM and ANQGSEA. V gave up 6 bases and J gave up 4 bases, with 15 bases separating them.

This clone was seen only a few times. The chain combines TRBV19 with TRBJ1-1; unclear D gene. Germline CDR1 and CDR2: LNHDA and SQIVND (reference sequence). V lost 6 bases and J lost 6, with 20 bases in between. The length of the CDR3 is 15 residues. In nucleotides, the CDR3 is TGTGCCAGTAGAACAGCCCGGGAACACCTCGCTGAAGCTTTCTTT. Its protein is CASRTAREHLAEAFF. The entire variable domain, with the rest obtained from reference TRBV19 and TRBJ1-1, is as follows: DGGITQSPKYLFRKEGQNVTLSCEQNLNHDAMYWYRQDPGQGLRLIYYSQIVNDFQKGDIAEGYSVSREKKESFPLTVTSAQKNPTAFYLCASRTAREHLAEAFFGQGTRLTVV.

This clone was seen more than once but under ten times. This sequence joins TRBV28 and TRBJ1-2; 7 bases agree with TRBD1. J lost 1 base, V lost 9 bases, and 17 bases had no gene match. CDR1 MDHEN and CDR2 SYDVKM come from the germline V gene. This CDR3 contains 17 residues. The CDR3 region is CASTGDGVVGFNYGYTF. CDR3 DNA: TGTGCCAGTACAGGGGACGGGGTCGTTGGGTTTAACTATGGCTACACCTTC.

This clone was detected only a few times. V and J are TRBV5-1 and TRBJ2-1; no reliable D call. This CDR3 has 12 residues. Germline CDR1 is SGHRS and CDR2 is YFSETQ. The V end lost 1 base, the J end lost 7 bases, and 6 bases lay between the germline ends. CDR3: CASSLSGNEQFF. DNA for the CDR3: TGCGCCAGCAGCTTGTCCGGGAATGAGCAGTTCTTC.

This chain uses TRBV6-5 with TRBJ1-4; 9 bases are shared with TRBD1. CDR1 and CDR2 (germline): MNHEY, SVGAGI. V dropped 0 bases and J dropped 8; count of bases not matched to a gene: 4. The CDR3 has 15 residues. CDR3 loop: CASSYSGTGSEKLFF. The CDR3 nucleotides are TGTGCCAGCAGTTACTCCGGGACAGGGAGCGAAAAACTGTTTTTT.

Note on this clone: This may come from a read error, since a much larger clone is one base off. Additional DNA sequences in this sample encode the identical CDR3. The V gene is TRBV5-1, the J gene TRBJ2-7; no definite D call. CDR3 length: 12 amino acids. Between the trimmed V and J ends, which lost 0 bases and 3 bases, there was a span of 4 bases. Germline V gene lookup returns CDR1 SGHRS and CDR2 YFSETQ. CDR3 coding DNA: TGCGCCAGCAGCTTGGGGGGCTACGAGCAGTACTTC. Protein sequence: CASSLGGYEQYF.

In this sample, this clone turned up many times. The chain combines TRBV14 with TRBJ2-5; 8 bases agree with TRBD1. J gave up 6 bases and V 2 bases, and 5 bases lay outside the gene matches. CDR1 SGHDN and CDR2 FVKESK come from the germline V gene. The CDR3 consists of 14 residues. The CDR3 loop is CASSQSQGAKTQYF. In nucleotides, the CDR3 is TGTGCCAGCAGCCAATCCCAGGGGGCAAAGACCCAGTACTTC.